These 28 T cell receptor beta chains share one sample of origin, sequenced in a study of T cell clones after liver transplantation. Repertoires were generated with immunoSEQ multiplex PCR, while TCRdb's copy carries only in-frame clones and drops some. The table lists fewer than 85,000 clones, less than 90% of them singletons. This material consisted of CD4+ T cells from blood, taken at the 22-month timepoint. The receptor source for this set is a human patient who received a liver transplant. Some of these T cells may belong to the graft donor.

This chain joins TRBV14 and TRBJ1-1; D possibly corresponds to TRBD1 (6 bases). Trimming pared 5 bases from V and 7 bases from J, leaving 17 bases between. Germline lookup yields CDR1 SGHDN and CDR2 FVKESK. The CDR3 contains 14 residues. CDR3 region: CASSSYQGLGEAFF. CDR3 DNA: TGTGCCAGCAGCTCGTATCAGGGGCTGGGTGAAGCTTTCTTT.

This rearrangement joins TRBV28 to TRBJ2-7, with 9 bases that match TRBD2. The CDR3 has 17 residues. Trimming removed 4 bases from V and 0 bases from J; junction bases left unmatched: 10. Looked up from germline, CDR1 is MDHEN and CDR2 is SYDVKM. The DNA of the CDR3 is TGTGCCAGCAGTTCCCCCTGGCCTAGCGGGAACTCCTACGAGCAGTACTTC. Translated: CASSSPWPSGNSYEQYF.

The chain links TRBV4-2 to TRBJ2-3; maybe TRBD2 (7 bases). Trimming removed 2 bases at V and 3 bases at J, with 24 bases between. The CDR3 consists of 19 residues. Germline V gives CDR1 LGHNA, CDR2 YNFKEQ. The CDR3 loop is CASSQSRRGGAFSTDTQYF. In DNA, the CDR3 is TGTGCCAGCAGCCAATCCCGAAGGGGGGGGGCGTTCAGTACAGATACGCAGTATTTT.

The chain's CDR3 is CASSASGRRGSYEQYF. For the CDR3, the DNA is TGTGCCAGCAGTGCGAGCGGGAGGAGGGGCTCTTACGAGCAGTACTTC. The V and J genes are TRBV6-1 and TRBJ2-7, with TRBD2 matching 9 bases. V shed 4 bases and J 4 bases; nucleotides not matched to a gene: 11. Germline loops: CDR1 MNHNS, CDR2 SASEGT. This CDR3 contains 16 residues.

This clone was counted once. The J gene is TRBJ2-7, the V gene TRBV7-9; 9 bases fit TRBD2. In germline, CDR1 is SEHNR, CDR2 FQNEAQ (reference sequence). V lost 7 bases and J lost 0; bases outside the gene matches: 19. The CDR3 runs 19 residues. CDR3 loop: CASTLKDSSGEPSSYEQYF. The CDR3 coding sequence is TGTGCCAGCACCCTTAAGGATTCTAGCGGGGAACCGAGCTCCTACGAGCAGTACTTC. Based on the CDR3 plus reference TRBV7-9 and TRBJ2-7, the full variable domain is DTGVSQNPRHKITKRGQNVTFRCDPISEHNRLYWYRQTLGQGPEFLTYFQNEAQLEKSRLLSDRFSAERPKGSFSTLEIQRTEQGDSAMYLCASTLKDSSGEPSSYEQYFGPGTRLTVT.

The chain uses TRBV5-1 and TRBJ2-3; 12 nucleotides line up with TRBD2. Germline V gene data show CDR1 as SGHRS and CDR2 as YFSETQ. The CDR3 loop spans 16 amino acids. The V and J ends lost 4 bases and 3 bases, in that order; junction bases with no gene match: 6. CDR3 amino acids: CASSVTSGRQTDTQYF. The CDR3 DNA is TGCGCCAGCAGCGTAACTAGCGGGAGGCAAACAGATACGCAGTATTTT. Based on the CDR3 plus reference TRBV5-1 and TRBJ2-3, the full variable domain is KAGVTQTPRYLIKTRGQQVTLSCSPISGHRSVSWYQQTPGQGLQFLFEYFSETQRNKGNFPGRFSGRQFSNSRSEMNVSTLELGDSALYLCASSVTSGRQTDTQYFGPGTRLTVL.

This rearrangement joins TRBV7-9 to TRBJ1-1; 7 bases agree with TRBD1. The CDR3 loop spans 14 amino acids. From germline, CDR1 is SEHNR and CDR2 FQNEAQ (reference sequence). Trimming cost V 4 bases and J 4 bases; bases outside gene matches: 6. The CDR3 region is CASSSDGQVTEAFF. The CDR3, as DNA: TGTGCCAGCAGCTCAGACGGACAGGTCACTGAAGCTTTCTTT.

This clone was picked up one time. This sequence joins TRBV30 and TRBJ2-2; D unclear. V gave up 4 bases and J gave up 4 bases, with 13 bases separating them. The CDR3 covers 14 residues. Germline V lookup: CDR1 GTSNPN, CDR2 SVGIG (reference sequence). The chain's CDR3 is CAWNSYSATGELFF. DNA of the CDR3: TGTGCCTGGAACTCCTACTCGGCCACCGGGGAGCTGTTTTTT.

The rearrangement links TRBV27 to TRBJ1-2; D unresolved. Trimming shortened V by 2 bases and J by 4 bases, and 8 bases separated the two germline ends. Germline CDR1 MNHEY, CDR2 SMNVEV (reference sequence). This CDR3 spans 13 amino acids. The CDR3 loop is CASSLGARYGYTF. In DNA, the CDR3 is TGTGCCAGCAGTTTAGGCGCCCGCTATGGCTACACCTTC.

This chain connects TRBV7-6 to TRBJ2-1, with 8 bases identical to TRBD2. The germline CDR1 and CDR2 sequences are SGHVS and FNYEAQ. This CDR3 contains 13 residues. Losses at the gene ends were 5 bases for V and 15 bases for J; bases not matched to a gene: 12. The CDR3 DNA reads as TGTGCCAGCAGCCCGGCCGGGACTAGGGGGTGGTTCTTC. Amino acid sequence: CASSPAGTRGWFF.

This rearrangement joins TRBV28 to TRBJ2-7, with a possible D match to TRBD1 (6 bases). The CDR3 loop spans 12 amino acids. From germline, CDR1 is MDHEN and CDR2 SYDVKM. V was clipped by 8 bases and J by 4 bases, with 12 bases between them. As DNA, the CDR3 is TGTGCCAGCCAGCTCCAGGGGTACGAGCAGTACTTC. Translated, it gives CASQLQGYEQYF.

This chain connects TRBV5-1 to TRBJ2-6; D is unclear. The germline V gene encodes CDR1 SGHRS and CDR2 YFSETQ. V was trimmed by 1 base and J by 1 base, leaving 6 bases between them. The CDR3 contains 15 residues. In DNA form, the CDR3 reads TGCGCCAGCAGCTTGCCGGAATCTGGGGCCAACGTCCTGACTTTC. Residues: CASSLPESGANVLTF.

V usage is TRBV7-8 and J usage is TRBJ1-1; D is perhaps TRBD1 (6 bases). Per the germline V gene, CDR1 is SGHVS and CDR2 is FQNEAQ. The CDR3 sequence is 14 residues long. V lost 1 base and J 4 bases, leaving 10 bases between the germline ends. This CDR3 is CASSLDRVATEAFF. CDR3 in DNA: TGTGCCAGCAGCTTAGACAGGGTGGCCACTGAAGCTTTCTTT. Complete variable domain (other parts from reference TRBV7-8 and TRBJ1-1): GAGVSQSPRYKVAKRGQDVALRCDPISGHVSLFWYQQALGQGPEFLTYFQNEAQLDKSGLPSDRFFAERPEGSVSTLKIQRTQQEDSAVYLCASSLDRVATEAFFGQGTRLTVV.

The gene calls are TRBV28 and TRBJ1-1; no definite D call. This CDR3 is 11 amino acids long. V was pared by 7 bases and J by 8 bases, with 11 bases between. Germline loops: CDR1 MDHEN, CDR2 SYDVKM. The CDR3, as DNA: TGTGCCAGCACCTTAAGAGGGGAAGCTTTCTTT. Its protein is CASTLRGEAFF.

The chain carries TRBV7-9 and TRBJ2-1; 12 bases fit TRBD2. V dropped 1 base and J dropped 9; count of bases not matched to a gene: 13. The CDR3 consists of 18 residues. CDR1 is SEHNR and CDR2 is FQNEAQ in the germline V gene (reference sequence). DNA of the CDR3: TGTGCCAGCAGCTTAGGTGTAGGCACTAGCGGGAGGAGAGGTGAGCAGTTCTTC. It is translated as CASSLGVGTSGRRGEQFF.

The chain employs TRBV10-3 and TRBJ2-3, with D perhaps TRBD2 (5 bases). This CDR3 is built from 12 residues. CDR1 is ENHRY, CDR2 SYGVKD, per germline. Trimming removed 8 bases from V and 4 bases from J, with 10 bases in between. The CDR3 DNA reads TGTGCCATCGGGAGTCAGGCAGATACGCAGTATTTT. Its translation: CAIGSQADTQYF.

The rearrangement joins TRBV28 to TRBJ2-7; 9 bases agree with TRBD2. Unmatched junction bases numbered 7, after V lost 5 bases and J lost 5 bases. CDR3 length equals 14 residues. The germline V gene encodes CDR1 MDHEN and CDR2 SYDVKM. The CDR3 loop is CASSPSSGTHEQYF. Written as DNA, the CDR3 is TGTGCCAGCAGTCCATCTAGCGGGACGCACGAGCAGTACTTC.

In its sample, this clone was seen once. This rearrangement joins TRBV7-9 to TRBJ1-4; 10 nucleotides agree with TRBD1. Per the germline V gene, CDR1 is SEHNR and CDR2 is FQNEAQ (reference sequence). The CDR3 sequence is 17 residues long. With V trimmed by 1 base and J by 5 bases, 7 bases remained unmatched. Here the CDR3 reads CASSLGTGGRGNEKLFF. DNA for the CDR3: TGTGCCAGCAGCTTAGGGACAGGGGGACGAGGAAATGAAAAACTGTTTTTT.

The chain recombines TRBV5-1 with TRBJ2-7, with D maybe TRBD2 (6 bases). From germline, CDR1 is SGHRS and CDR2 YFSETQ. This CDR3 contains 16 residues. V was clipped by 4 bases and J by 2 bases, with 19 bases between them. CDR3 loop: CASSLPPSAPTYEQYF. CDR3 DNA: TGCGCCAGCAGCCTACCCCCTAGCGCTCCCACCTACGAGCAGTACTTC. Combining the CDR3 with reference TRBV5-1 and TRBJ2-7 gives the whole variable domain KAGVTQTPRYLIKTRGQQVTLSCSPISGHRSVSWYQQTPGQGLQFLFEYFSETQRNKGNFPGRFSGRQFSNSRSEMNVSTLELGDSALYLCASSLPPSAPTYEQYFGPGTRLTVT.

CDR3 sequence: CASSLFVTSGKETQYF. CDR3 DNA sequence: TGTGCCAGCAGCTTATTTGTTACTAGCGGGAAAGAGACCCAGTACTTC. The chain uses TRBV7-8 and TRBJ2-5, with TRBD2 matching 10 bases. The CDR3 is 16 residues long. Germline values: CDR1 SGHVS, CDR2 FQNEAQ. V was clipped by 2 bases and J by 3 bases; unmatched bases: 6.

This clone was picked up one time. V gene TRBV29-1 combines with J gene TRBJ1-2, with a weak D call TRBD1 (6 bases). Trimming shortened V by 6 bases and J by 6 bases, and 11 bases separated the two germline ends. Germline V lookup: CDR1 SQVTM, CDR2 ANQGSEA. This CDR3 has 11 amino acids. CDR3 residues: CSVRAGDGYTF. The CDR3 DNA reads as TGCAGCGTCCGGGCAGGGGATGGCTACACCTTC.

The chain carries TRBV19 and TRBJ1-1; TRBD1 agrees at 7 bases. V shed 4 bases, J shed 1 base, and the junction held 3 bases outside the gene matches. Germline CDR1 LNHDA, CDR2 SQIVND (reference sequence). This CDR3 comprises 14 residues. The chain's CDR3 is CASSKGAGNTEAFF. The CDR3 region has the DNA TGTGCCAGTAGTAAGGGGGCTGGGAACACTGAAGCTTTCTTT.

V and J are TRBV27 and TRBJ2-1; unclear D gene. The CDR3 is 15 residues long. CDR1 and CDR2 from the germline V gene are MNHEY and SMNVEV (reference sequence). Trimming shortened V by 4 bases and J by 0 bases, and 10 bases separated the two germline ends. In DNA form, the CDR3 reads TGTGCCAGCAGTTCCAAAACGTACTCCTACAATGAGCAGTTCTTC. Translation gives CASSSKTYSYNEQFF.

The chain is built from TRBV7-8 and TRBJ2-1; D is uncertain. V was shortened by 5 bases and J by 0 bases, with 11 bases between the two germline ends. CDR3 length equals 15 residues. CDR1 and CDR2 (germline): SGHVS, FQNEAQ. The CDR3 bases are TGTGCCAGCAGCCAACTATATTCCTCCTACAATGAGCAGTTCTTC. Amino acids: CASSQLYSSYNEQFF.

The CDR3 DNA follows: TGTGCCAGCAGTCGAGATCAAGGACAGGGCCTCTCCGAGCAGTACTTC. Its translation: CASSRDQGQGLSEQYF. The chain carries TRBV27 and TRBJ2-7; 8 bases line up with TRBD1. Germline V gives CDR1 MNHEY, CDR2 SMNVEV (reference sequence). The V segment lost 5 bases and the J segment 6 bases; nucleotides outside the gene matches: 15. The CDR3 spans 16 residues.

V is TRBV14 and J is TRBJ1-3, with D hard to call. The CDR3 length is 16 residues. CDR1 SGHDN and CDR2 FVKESK come from the germline V gene. Trimming took 1 base from V and 0 from J, leaving 10 bases between them. In nucleotides, the CDR3 is TGTGCCAGCAGCCAAGGTATACTCGTCTCTGGAAACACCATATATTTT. Protein: CASSQGILVSGNTIYF.

The CDR3 region has the DNA TGTGCCACGCGGGGGACTTCGAACACCGGGGAGCTGTTTTTT. Amino acid sequence: CATRGTSNTGELFF. The chain couples TRBV10-3 to TRBJ2-2; the match to TRBD2 covers 7 bases. The CDR3 runs 14 residues. The J segment lost 0 bases and the V segment lost 10 bases, leaving 5 bases of the junction unmatched. Germline assignment: CDR1 ENHRY and CDR2 SYGVKD.

This rearrangement joins TRBV29-1 to TRBJ1-1, with D possibly matching TRBD1 (6 bases). The V end lost 3 bases, the J end lost 7 bases, and 12 bases lay between the germline ends. CDR3 length: 12 residues. CDR1 and CDR2 (germline): SQVTM, ANQGSEA. CDR3 sequence reads: CSVETRQVEAFF. In DNA form, the CDR3 reads TGCAGCGTTGAGACTAGACAGGTTGAAGCTTTCTTT. Together with reference TRBV29-1 and TRBJ1-1, the CDR3 gives the full variable domain: SAVISQKPSRDICQRGTSLTIQCQVDSQVTMMFWYRQQPGQSLTLIATANQGSEATYESGFVIDKFPISRPNLTFSTLTVSNMSPEDSSIYLCSVETRQVEAFFGQGTRLTVV.